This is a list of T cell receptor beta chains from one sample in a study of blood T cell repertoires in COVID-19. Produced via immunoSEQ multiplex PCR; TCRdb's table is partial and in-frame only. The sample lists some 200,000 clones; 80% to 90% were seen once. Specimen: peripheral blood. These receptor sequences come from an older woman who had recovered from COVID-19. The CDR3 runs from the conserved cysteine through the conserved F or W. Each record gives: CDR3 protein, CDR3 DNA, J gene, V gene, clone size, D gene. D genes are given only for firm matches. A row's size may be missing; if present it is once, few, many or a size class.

CASSLLGQGVLSGNTIYF TGCGCCAGCAGCTTGTTGGGACAGGGGGTGCTTTCTGGAAACACCATATATTTT TRBJ1-3 TRBV5-1 NA TRBD1
CASSLGGGSMNTEAFF TGTGCCAGCAGCTTGGGGGGGGGATCCATGAACACTGAAGCTTTCTTT TRBJ1-1 TRBV5-4 once NA
CASSGWARRWGAGSYEQYF TGTGCCAGTAGTGGGTGGGCCCGAAGGTGGGGAGCGGGGAGCTACGAGCAGTACTTC TRBJ2-7 TRBV19 many TRBD2
CAWSVGGDYYGYTF TGTGCCTGGAGTGTGGGGGGGGACTACTATGGCTACACCTTC TRBJ1-2 TRBV30 NA NA
CASSQGAGTGNTIYF TGTGCCAGCAGCCAAGGAGCAGGGACTGGAAACACCATATATTTT TRBJ1-3 TRBV3-1/TRBV3-2 NA NA
CASSLITARWDGYTF TGTGCCAGCAGCTTAATTACAGCTCGGTGGGATGGCTACACCTTC TRBJ1-2 TRBV11-1 NA NA
CASGPTGSYEQYF TGTGCTAGTGGCCCAACCGGTTCCTACGAGCAGTACTTC TRBJ2-7 TRBV12-5 NA NA
CASSSGQSYGYTF TGTGCCAGCAGTTCGGGACAATCCTATGGCTACACCTTC TRBJ1-2 TRBV27 NA NA
CASSLRDTSSYNSPLHF TGCGCCAGCAGCCTTAGGGACACGAGCTCCTATAATTCACCCCTCCACTTT TRBJ1-6 TRBV4-1 NA NA
CSVGTGNKNTEAFF TGCAGCGTCGGGACAGGTAATAAGAACACTGAAGCTTTCTTT TRBJ1-1 TRBV29-1 NA TRBD1
CASSLAGGSLNYGYTF TGTGCCAGCAGCTTAGCGGGGGGTAGTCTTAACTATGGCTACACCTTC TRBJ1-2 TRBV7-2 NA NA
CAIRGAKNIQYF TGTGCCATTCGGGGGGCCAAAAACATTCAGTACTTC TRBJ2-4 TRBV10-3 NA NA
CAWSVQGAGYQPQHF TGTGCCTGGAGTGTTCAAGGGGCTGGTTATCAGCCCCAGCATTTT TRBJ1-5 TRBV30 NA NA
CASSFSSGGGLTYNEQFF TGTGCCAGCAGCTTTTCTAGCGGGGGGGGCCTTACATACAATGAGCAGTTCTTC TRBJ2-1 TRBV7-2 NA TRBD2
CASSFSGTDTQYF TGTGCCAGCAGTTTTAGCGGAACAGATACGCAGTATTTT TRBJ2-3 TRBV7-8 NA NA
CATSDPTGGSSGGHSTDTQYF TGTGCCACCAGTGACCCGACAGGGGGAAGTAGCGGGGGCCATAGCACAGATACGCAGTATTTT TRBJ2-3 TRBV24-1 NA NA
CASSKYLRGGDLGDTQYF TGTGCCAGCAGCAAATATTTGCGGGGGGGCGATTTAGGAGATACGCAGTATTTT TRBJ2-3 TRBV21-1 NA NA
CASCLQGNTGELFF TGTGCCAGCTGTTTACAGGGGAACACCGGGGAGCTGTTTTTT TRBJ2-2 TRBV18 once NA
CASSDILGQGGYGYTF TGTGCCAGCAGTGACATTCTAGGACAGGGTGGCTATGGCTACACCTTC TRBJ1-2 TRBV25-1 few TRBD1
CASRICCRDRGFYEQYF TGTGCCAGCAGGATATGTTGTAGGGACAGGGGCTTCTACGAGCAGTACTTC TRBJ2-7 TRBV25-1 NA TRBD1
CASSPPTSSGEQYF TGTGCCAGCAGCCCACCAACCTCCAGCGGCGAGCAGTACTTC TRBJ2-7 TRBV7-2 NA NA
CASSPRTPLNTEAFF TGTGCCAGCAGCCCGCGGACACCCTTGAACACTGAAGCTTTCTTT TRBJ1-1 TRBV5-5 NA NA
CASSLRGDTEAFF TGTGCCAGCAGTTTACGGGGAGACACTGAAGCTTTCTTT TRBJ1-1 TRBV12-3/TRBV12-4 NA NA
CASILDRHNSPLHF TGTGCCAGCATCCTCGACAGACATAATTCACCCCTCCACTTT TRBJ1-6 TRBV6-5 NA NA
CSVAVDSFNYGYTF TGCAGCGTTGCCGTGGACAGTTTTAACTATGGCTACACCTTC TRBJ1-2 TRBV29-1 NA NA
CASSPFLAGGPSSYNEQFF TGTGCCAGCTCACCATTCCTAGCGGGGGGACCAAGCTCCTACAATGAGCAGTTCTTC TRBJ2-1 TRBV18 NA TRBD2
CASFHRQANSPLHF TGTGCCAGCTTTCACAGGCAAGCTAATTCGCCCCTCCACTTT TRBJ1-6 TRBV6-5 once NA
CASSPPATGPTDTQYF TGTGCCAGCAGCCCCCCGGCGACAGGACCCACAGATACGCAGTATTTT TRBJ2-3 TRBV7-9 NA NA
CASSKDWGQGPFPSTDTQYF TGTGCCAGCAGCAAAGATTGGGGACAGGGCCCTTTTCCCAGCACAGATACGCAGTATTTT TRBJ2-3 TRBV21-1 once NA
CASSLGLGLAGGDTQYF TGCGCCAGCAGCCTGGGACTGGGGCTAGCGGGGGGTGATACGCAGTATTTT TRBJ2-3 TRBV4-3 NA TRBD2
CASIPSEGQTSTYEQYF TGTGCCAGCATTCCCTCGGAGGGCCAGACCAGCACCTACGAGCAGTACTTC TRBJ2-7 TRBV2 many NA
CAGGRGFDYGYTF TGTGCCGGAGGAAGGGGGTTTGACTATGGCTACACCTTC TRBJ1-2 TRBV28 NA NA
CATSRQGTDTQYF TGTGCCACCAGCCGACAGGGGACAGATACGCAGTATTTT TRBJ2-3 TRBV24-1 NA TRBD1
CAWSAFLLAGGHNEQFF TGTGCCTGGAGTGCCTTCCTACTAGCGGGGGGGCACAATGAGCAGTTCTTC TRBJ2-1 TRBV30 NA TRBD2
CASSVTGGTDYGYTF TGTGCCAGCAGCGTAACAGGGGGCACTGACTATGGCTACACCTTC TRBJ1-2 TRBV6-5 NA TRBD1
CAWSAGTGYGYTF TGTGCCTGGAGCGCCGGGACAGGGTATGGCTACACCTTC TRBJ1-2 TRBV30 NA TRBD1
CASSYGAALGTEAFF TGTGCCAGCAGTTACGGGGCGGCGTTGGGCACTGAAGCTTTCTTT TRBJ1-1 TRBV6-2/TRBV6-3 NA NA
CASSQAPTSTDTQYF TGTGCCAGCAGCCAAGCCCCAACTAGCACGGATACGCAGTATTTT TRBJ2-3 TRBV4-2 NA NA
CASSQRQGRNSPLHF TGTGCCAGTAGTCAACGACAGGGGCGTAATTCACCCCTCCACTTT TRBJ1-6 TRBV19 NA TRBD1
CASSQVMRHSNQPQHF TGCGCCAGCAGCCAAGTCATGAGGCATAGCAATCAGCCCCAGCATTTT TRBJ1-5 TRBV4-1 NA NA
CASSSPLGGTEAFF TGTGCCAGCAGCTCCCCGCTGGGGGGCACTGAAGCTTTCTTT TRBJ1-1 TRBV5-4 NA NA
CASSEVAAQETQYF TGTGCCAGCAGTGAGGTAGCGGCACAAGAGACCCAGTACTTC TRBJ2-5 TRBV2 NA NA
CASSLAGMGQPQHF TGTGCCAGCAGCCTAGCAGGGATGGGCCAGCCCCAGCATTTT TRBJ1-5 TRBV11-2 once NA
CASSGRGTSGGRRNEQYF TGTGCCAGTAGTGGAAGAGGGACTAGCGGAGGGAGACGGAACGAGCAGTACTTC TRBJ2-7 TRBV19 NA TRBD2
CASRSGGPGADTQYF TGTGCCAGCAGAAGCGGGGGGCCGGGCGCAGATACGCAGTATTTT TRBJ2-3 TRBV7-2 NA TRBD2
CASSSRDREPFYGYTF TGTGCCAGCAGTTCCCGGGACAGGGAACCTTTCTATGGCTACACCTTC TRBJ1-2 TRBV6-6 NA TRBD1
CAISRQNTEAFF TGTGCCATCAGCAGACAGAACACTGAAGCTTTCTTT TRBJ1-1 TRBV10-3 once NA
CASSYSIRGTEAFF TGTGCCAGCAGTTACTCGATCAGGGGCACTGAAGCTTTCTTT TRBJ1-1 TRBV6-8 NA NA